These 14 T cell receptor beta chains originate from one sample sequenced in a study of blood T cell repertoires in COVID-19. Clones were read by immunoSEQ multiplex PCR, and TCRdb kept only the in-frame ones, dropping some. The table shows about 150,000 clones, with approximately 78% occurring only once. The material sequenced was PBMCs or T cells enriched from blood (not recorded which). The receptors stem from a woman in her forties or fifties who had recovered from COVID-19.

This chain joins TRBV5-1 and TRBJ1-1, with 7 positions matching TRBD1. Germline V lookup: CDR1 SGHRS, CDR2 YFSETQ. Germline trimming cut 3 bases from V and 3 bases from J; bases unmatched to any gene: 11. The CDR3 is made up of 16 amino acids. CDR3 residues: CASSSIGTASYTEAFF. The CDR3 DNA sequence: TGCGCCAGCAGCTCCATTGGGACAGCATCTTACACTGAAGCTTTCTTT. The full variable domain, in which reference TRBV5-1 and TRBJ1-1 provide the parts outside the CDR3, is KAGVTQTPRYLIKTRGQQVTLSCSPISGHRSVSWYQQTPGQGLQFLFEYFSETQRNKGNFPGRFSGRQFSNSRSEMNVSTLELGDSALYLCASSSIGTASYTEAFFGQGTRLTVV.

CDR3 nucleotide sequence: TGTGCCACCAGTGGACAGGGAAATGAGCAGTTCTTC. The encoded protein is CATSGQGNEQFF. The V gene is TRBV24-1, the J gene TRBJ2-1; 7 bases are a match to TRBD1. The J segment lost 7 bases and the V segment lost 5 bases, leaving 1 base of the junction unmatched. Germline values: CDR1 KGHDR, CDR2 SFDVKD. The CDR3 covers 12 residues.

This chain uses TRBV28 with TRBJ1-1; possible D gene TRBD1, 6 bases. Germline lookup yields CDR1 MDHEN and CDR2 SYDVKM. Trimming stripped 4 bases from V and 8 bases from J, with 11 bases between. There are 12 residues in the CDR3. Written as DNA, the CDR3 is TGTGCCAGCAGTTCCATGGGGGCCGAAGCTTTCTTT. Translated: CASSSMGAEAFF.

The V gene is TRBV28, the J gene TRBJ1-2, with a weak D call TRBD1 (5 bases). This CDR3 has 16 amino acids. V was shortened by 3 bases and J by 4 bases, with 18 bases between the two germline ends. In germline, CDR1 is MDHEN, CDR2 SYDVKM. The CDR3 sequence: CASSFSTGTSPYGYTF. CDR3 nucleotides: TGTGCCAGCAGTTTCTCAACAGGCACGTCCCCCTATGGCTACACCTTC.

V and J are TRBV2 and TRBJ1-6; 9 bases agree with TRBD1. The length of the CDR3 is 16 residues. From germline, CDR1 is SNHLY and CDR2 FYNNEI. V shed 8 bases, J shed 6 bases, and the junction held 11 bases outside the gene matches. The CDR3 DNA sequence: TGTGCCAGCGGTTCGCTTGGGACAGGGCCTAATTCACCCCTCCACTTT. This sequence encodes CASGSLGTGPNSPLHF.

This chain joins TRBV3-1 (or the pseudogene TRBV3-2) and TRBJ1-3; 8 bases agree with TRBD1. Germline CDR1 reads LGHDT; CDR2 reads YNNKEL (reference sequence). Trimming cost V 3 bases and J 4 bases; bases outside gene matches: 2. CDR3 length: 14 amino acids. The CDR3 is CASSHRDRGNTIYF. DNA of the CDR3: TGTGCCAGCAGCCACCGGGACAGGGGAAACACCATATATTTT.

The chain combines TRBV7-2 with TRBJ1-2; D remains unclear. The V gene's germline CDR1 is SGHTA and CDR2 FQGNSA. Trimming left V 0 bases short and J 8 bases short, with 13 bases between. The CDR3 spans 14 residues. CDR3 protein: CASSLAYGGWGYTF. CDR3 DNA sequence: TGTGCCAGCAGCTTAGCGTATGGAGGATGGGGCTACACCTTC.

As DNA, the CDR3 is TGTGCCATCAGTGCGGGGGGCCAAGGTGAGCAGTTCTTC. Amino acid sequence: CAISAGGQGEQFF. The chain carries TRBV10-3 and TRBJ2-1; D may be TRBD2 (7 bases). The V gene lost 4 bases and the J gene lost 9 bases, with 13 bases spanning the gap. Per germline, CDR1 ENHRY and CDR2 SYGVKD. The CDR3 loop spans 13 amino acids.

DNA for the CDR3: TGTGCCAGCAGCAATAGCGGGAGCTCCTACGAGCAGTACTTC. The encoded protein is CASSNSGSSYEQYF. The chain is built from TRBV11-3 and TRBJ2-7; 9 bases are a match to TRBD2. Germline CDR1 is SGHNT and CDR2 is YENEEA. Losses at the gene ends were 5 bases for V and 0 bases for J; bases not matched to a gene: 2. The CDR3 consists of 14 residues.

The rearrangement joins TRBV13 to TRBJ1-2; 7 nucleotides align to TRBD1. Germline V gene lookup returns CDR1 PRHDT and CDR2 FYEKMQ (reference sequence). The CDR3 extends over 15 amino acids. Unmatched junction bases numbered 19, after V lost 10 bases and J lost 8 bases. CDR3 DNA sequence: TGTGCCATAACTGGGACAGACCCTCCTGTGCCGGGCTACACCTTC. Amino acids: CAITGTDPPVPGYTF.

The CDR3 sequence: CASSVSGTPNQPQHF. CDR3 bases: TGTGCCAGCAGCGTCTCAGGGACACCTAATCAGCCCCAGCATTTT. The J gene is TRBJ1-5, the V gene TRBV9; possibly TRBD1 for D (6 bases). In germline, CDR1 is SGDLS, CDR2 YYNGEE. The ends were cut back, 2 bases at V and 4 bases at J, with 13 bases in the middle. The CDR3 is 15 amino acids.

V is TRBV2 and J is TRBJ1-4, with 8 bases matching TRBD1. CDR1 and CDR2 (germline): SNHLY, FYNNEI. The CDR3 is made up of 17 amino acids. The junction had 17 bases not matched to a gene; V was cut back by 6 bases and J by 8 bases. The CDR3 DNA follows: TGTGCCAGCAGGGACCACACCCAGGGGGCGGACGACGAAAAACTGTTTTTT. Translated, it gives CASRDHTQGADDEKLFF.

The chain employs TRBV24-1 and TRBJ2-2; D is perhaps TRBD2 (6 bases). This CDR3 contains 16 residues. CDR1 is KGHDR, CDR2 SFDVKD, per germline. V was shortened by 0 bases and J by 8 bases, with 15 bases between the two germline ends. Here the CDR3 reads CATSDLQVAAGGELFF. In DNA, the CDR3 is TGTGCCACCAGTGATTTGCAGGTGGCGGCGGGGGGGGAGCTGTTTTTT.

The chain combines TRBV28 with TRBJ2-7, with a possible D match to TRBD1 (5 bases). The V and J ends lost 5 bases and 2 bases respectively, with 10 bases between them. The CDR3 sequence is 13 residues long. CDR1 and CDR2 from the germline V gene are MDHEN and SYDVKM. CDR3 sequence reads: CASSPGQPYEQYV. CDR3 DNA: TGTGCCAGCAGTCCCGGACAACCCTACGAGCAGTACGTC.